Presented here are 26 T cell receptor beta chains from one specimen sequenced in a study of cytomegalovirus exposure and HLA in healthy donors. In the PCR, 60 Vbeta and 13 Jbeta primers were used. This table comes from immunoSEQ multiplex PCR, and its TCRdb copy is limited to in-frame clones, with some not included. The repertoire holds under 150,000 clones, with around 68% as singletons. The sequenced material came from PBMCs. The receptor source for this set is a woman aged 40-49 years in good health and CMV-seropositive.

V usage is TRBV7-9 and J usage is TRBJ1-2, with unresolved D. The CDR3 consists of 10 residues. The V and J ends lost 5 bases and 13 bases respectively, with 11 bases between them. CDR1 SEHNR and CDR2 FQNEAQ come from the germline V gene (reference sequence). CDR3 nucleotide sequence: TGTGCCAGCAGCCAAAATAGCATCACCTTC. It specifies CASSQNSITF.

The V gene is TRBV7-8, the J gene TRBJ1-2; TRBD1 agrees at 10 bases. The CDR3 is 16 amino acids. The ends lost 5 bases at V and 7 bases at J; junction bases unmatched: 13. CDR1 is SGHVS and CDR2 is FQNEAQ in the germline V gene. CDR3 region: CASSEWDRGNSGGYTF. The CDR3 DNA follows: TGTGCCAGCAGCGAATGGGACAGGGGTAATTCGGGTGGCTACACCTTC.

The CDR3 sequence is CASSATNSYNEQFF. The DNA for the CDR3 is TGCGCCAGCAGCGCCACAAACAGCTACAATGAGCAGTTCTTC. The V and J genes are TRBV5-1 and TRBJ2-1; D ambiguous. CDR3 length: 14 residues. CDR1 and CDR2 from the germline V gene are SGHRS and YFSETQ. The V end lost 4 bases, the J end lost 3 bases, and 11 bases lay between the germline ends.

The rearrangement joins TRBV11-3 to TRBJ2-7; the match to TRBD2 covers 7 bases. CDR1 SGHNT and CDR2 YENEEA come from the germline V gene. This CDR3 spans 15 amino acids. The V gene end was trimmed by 8 bases and the J gene end by 5 bases; junction bases not matched to a gene: 15. In DNA, the CDR3 is TGTGCCAGCTTGACCCAGGGCGGGAGTCGGGACGAGCAGTACTTC. Its protein product is CASLTQGGSRDEQYF.

The genes are TRBV18 and TRBJ2-7; D uncertain. Germline V lookup: CDR1 KGHSH, CDR2 LQKENI. V was clipped by 3 bases and J by 3 bases, with 9 bases between them. This CDR3 contains 13 residues. The CDR3 region has the DNA TGTGCCAGCTCACCGCCCGTTAGCTACGAGCAGTACTTC. It yields the protein CASSPPVSYEQYF.

The chain employs TRBV6-5 and TRBJ2-5; 10 nucleotides match TRBD1. The CDR3 length is 15 residues. Looked up from germline, CDR1 is MNHEY and CDR2 is SVGAGI. V shed 5 bases and J 0 bases; nucleotides not matched to a gene: 3. The CDR3: CASSRTGGYQETQYF. CDR3 coding DNA: TGTGCCAGCAGTAGGACAGGGGGGTACCAAGAGACCCAGTACTTC.

The J gene is TRBJ1-1, the V gene TRBV4-2; D is perhaps TRBD1 (6 bases). Germline V gives CDR1 LGHNA, CDR2 YNFKEQ. V was clipped by 2 bases and J by 3 bases, with 7 bases between them. This CDR3 is 13 amino acids long. This CDR3 reads CASSQRGYTEAFF. The CDR3 DNA is TGTGCCAGCAGCCAAAGGGGGTACACTGAAGCTTTCTTT.

This clone showed up just once. The chain joins TRBV21-1 to TRBJ1-4. TRBV21-1 is marked as a pseudogene. This CDR3 contains 14 residues. CDR3 residues: CASSKGFPGEKLFF. CDR3 nucleotide sequence: TGTGCCAGCAGCAAAGGTTTCCCGGGGGAAAAACTGTTTTTT.

The chain joins TRBV7-9 to TRBJ2-1; 9 bases agree with TRBD2. The CDR3 runs to 14 residues. V trimming: 5 bases; J trimming: 6 bases; junction bases outside the gene matches: 5. CDR1 and CDR2 (germline): SEHNR, FQNEAQ (reference sequence). The DNA of the CDR3 is TGTGCCAGCAGCGGGACTAGCAGTATCAATGAGCAGTTCTTC. Its protein product is CASSGTSSINEQFF. Full variable domain (outside the CDR3, taken from reference TRBV7-9 and TRBJ2-1): DTGVSQNPRHKITKRGQNVTFRCDPISEHNRLYWYRQTLGQGPEFLTYFQNEAQLEKSRLLSDRFSAERPKGSFSTLEIQRTEQGDSAMYLCASSGTSSINEQFFGPGTRLTVL.

This clone was counted between two and nine times. This chain uses TRBV5-1 with TRBJ1-4; 10 bases map to TRBD1. Trimming took 4 bases from V and 7 from J; bases not matched to a gene: 10. Germline V CDR1 and CDR2: SGHRS, YFSETQ. This CDR3 comprises 16 residues. The CDR3 is CASSGAPGQGTEKLFF. In nucleotides, the CDR3 is TGCGCCAGCAGCGGCGCGCCGGGACAGGGGACTGAAAAACTGTTTTTT.

The V and J genes are TRBV5-1 and TRBJ2-2, with D possibly matching TRBD1 (6 bases). The germline gives CDR1 SGHRS, CDR2 YFSETQ. The CDR3 runs to 17 residues. Between the trimmed V and J ends, which lost 6 bases and 2 bases, there was a span of 20 bases. The CDR3 sequence is CASTSFGRGPNTGELFF. DNA of the CDR3: TGCGCCAGCACATCCTTTGGCAGGGGCCCCAACACCGGGGAGCTGTTTTTT. Full variable domain (remainder filled in from reference TRBV5-1 and TRBJ2-2): KAGVTQTPRYLIKTRGQQVTLSCSPISGHRSVSWYQQTPGQGLQFLFEYFSETQRNKGNFPGRFSGRQFSNSRSEMNVSTLELGDSALYLCASTSFGRGPNTGELFFGEGSRLTVL.

The V call is TRBV4-1, the J call TRBJ2-2; D may be TRBD2 (6 bases). This CDR3 has 16 amino acids. Germline lookup yields CDR1 MGHRA and CDR2 YSYEKL. With 1 base removed from V and 1 base from J, the gap between germline ends came to 10 bases. In DNA, the CDR3 is TGCGCCAGCAGCCAAGGGTTAGCGGTGAACACCGGGGAGCTGTTTTTT. Its translation is CASSQGLAVNTGELFF.

The rearrangement links TRBV30 to TRBJ1-4; the match to TRBD1 covers 7 bases. Germline V lookup: CDR1 GTSNPN, CDR2 SVGIG (reference sequence). The CDR3 length is 16 residues. The V and J ends lost 3 bases and 0 bases, in that order; junction bases with no gene match: 7. The DNA for the CDR3 is TGTGCCTGGAGGACCAGACAGGGATCAACTAATGAAAAACTGTTTTTT. Its translation: CAWRTRQGSTNEKLFF.

J is TRBJ2-4 and V is TRBV19; maybe TRBD2 (6 bases). This CDR3 is 18 amino acids long. V lost 3 bases and J lost 0, with 18 bases in between. Germline V CDR1 and CDR2: LNHDA, SQIVND (reference sequence). The CDR3 coding sequence is TGTGCCAGTAGTATGGACGGGAGATCCTCTCTAGCCAAAAACATTCAGTACTTC. It encodes CASSMDGRSSLAKNIQYF.

The rearrangement uses TRBV19 and TRBJ2-5, with TRBD2 matching over 13 bases. J gave up 4 bases and V 1 base, and 3 bases lay outside the gene matches. The CDR3 extends over 16 amino acids. The germline V gene has CDR1 LNHDA and CDR2 SQIVND (reference sequence). The CDR3 reads CASSIGRLAGGETQYF. CDR3 sequence (DNA): TGTGCCAGTAGTATAGGACGACTAGCGGGAGGAGAGACCCAGTACTTC.

The V gene is TRBV9, the J gene TRBJ2-1; no clear D gene. The CDR3 extends over 12 amino acids. CDR1 SGDLS and CDR2 YYNGEE come from the germline V gene. The germline V and J ends were trimmed by 3 bases and 9 bases, with 10 bases remaining between them. CDR3 amino acids: CASSAPRLEQFF. The CDR3 region has the DNA TGTGCCAGCAGCGCGCCCAGGCTTGAGCAGTTCTTC.

The chain combines TRBV5-1 with TRBJ2-5; TRBD2 matches 9 bases. The CDR3 loop spans 12 amino acids. The germline V gene encodes CDR1 SGHRS and CDR2 YFSETQ. With V trimmed by 5 bases and J by 4 bases, 0 bases remained unmatched. The CDR3 here is CASRAGGETQYF. As DNA, the CDR3 is TGCGCCAGCAGAGCGGGAGGAGAGACCCAGTACTTC.

The chain couples TRBV5-1 to TRBJ1-2; D is ambiguous. V was trimmed by 2 bases and J by 1 base, leaving 18 bases between them. The CDR3 loop spans 17 amino acids. Germline V gives CDR1 SGHRS, CDR2 YFSETQ. CDR3 sequence (DNA): TGCGCCAGCAGCTTCCGGACGGTCGGAGGCTTTAACTATGGCTACACCTTC. This codes for CASSFRTVGGFNYGYTF.

The V and J genes are TRBV20-1 and TRBJ1-2; D unresolved. This CDR3 has 10 residues. Germline-derived CDR1 and CDR2 are DFQATT and SNEGSKA (reference sequence). Trimming pared 5 bases from V and 4 bases from J, leaving 5 bases between. The CDR3 protein is CSAGPYGYTF. DNA for the CDR3: TGCAGTGCTGGGCCCTATGGCTACACCTTC.

This rearrangement joins TRBV19 to TRBJ1-1, with a weak D call TRBD1 (5 bases). Trimming shortened V by 9 bases and J by 1 base, and 9 bases separated the two germline ends. Germline loops: CDR1 LNHDA, CDR2 SQIVND (reference sequence). The CDR3 consists of 12 residues. CDR3 loop: CASNTGNTEAFF. CDR3 nucleotides: TGTGCCAGCAACACAGGGAACACTGAAGCTTTCTTT.

This clone was recorded only once. J is TRBJ2-3 and V is TRBV7-3; D might be TRBD2 (6 bases). V shed 5 bases and J shed 0 bases, with 15 bases lying between them. Germline CDR1 is SGHTA and CDR2 is FQGTGA. This CDR3 spans 16 amino acids. CDR3 sequence: CASSPRTGRSTDTQYF. For the CDR3, the DNA is TGTGCCAGCAGCCCAAGGACCGGGAGAAGCACAGATACGCAGTATTTT.

The rearrangement joins TRBV5-4 to TRBJ2-3; 10 nucleotides agree with TRBD1. The ends lost 4 bases at V and 4 bases at J; junction bases unmatched: 6. This CDR3 has 15 residues. Per the germline V gene, CDR1 is SGHNT and CDR2 is YYREEE (reference sequence). The CDR3 DNA is TGTGCCAGCAGCGCGGGACAGGGGAGAGCAGATACGCAGTATTTT. Translated: CASSAGQGRADTQYF.

This clone was detected a few times. The chain employs TRBV7-3 and TRBJ2-3; the match to TRBD2 covers 10 bases. The CDR3 consists of 15 residues. The J segment lost 4 bases and the V segment lost 5 bases, leaving 6 bases of the junction unmatched. In germline, CDR1 is SGHTA, CDR2 FQGTGA. The CDR3 spells CASSAGLAGADTQYF. CDR3 bases: TGTGCCAGCAGCGCCGGGCTAGCGGGGGCAGATACGCAGTATTTT.

The genes are TRBV5-4 and TRBJ2-5, with TRBD2 matching over 7 bases. The end of the DNA aligns better with TRBJ2-7, so the J call may be wrong. The CDR3 has 17 residues. Germline V gives CDR1 SGHNT, CDR2 YYREEE (reference sequence). In nucleotides, the CDR3 is TGTGCCAGCAGCTTGGGTAAAGGGCGGGAGAGCTCCTACGAGCAGTACTTC. Its protein is CASSLGKGRESSYEQYF.

This clone has only one observation. This chain links TRBV19 with TRBJ1-6; the D gene is possibly TRBD1 (5 bases). There are 15 residues in the CDR3. V was cut by 5 bases and J by 9 bases, with 17 bases left in between. CDR1 and CDR2 (germline): LNHDA, SQIVND (reference sequence). The CDR3 spells CASSGRDPGSSPLHF. As DNA, the CDR3 is TGTGCCAGTAGTGGCCGGGACCCCGGGAGTTCACCCCTCCACTTT.

The CDR3 DNA reads TGTGCCAGTAGTGGAGGGTCAGGAAACACCATATATTTT. Translated, it gives CASSGGSGNTIYF. The chain has TRBV19 and TRBJ1-3; D remains ambiguous. Trimming removed 5 bases from V and 4 bases from J, with 9 bases in between. The CDR3 loop spans 13 amino acids. CDR1 and CDR2 (germline): LNHDA, SQIVND (reference sequence). Filled out from reference TRBV19 and TRBJ1-3, the complete variable domain reads DGGITQSPKYLFRKEGQNVTLSCEQNLNHDAMYWYRQDPGQGLRLIYYSQIVNDFQKGDIAEGYSVSREKKESFPLTVTSAQKNPTAFYLCASSGGSGNTIYFGEGSWLTVV.